Here is one TCR beta chain with its context. Its antigen is undetermined. Produced via immunoSEQ multiplex PCR; TCRdb's table is partial and in-frame only. The sample lists around 97,000 clones; roughly 93% were seen once. These data come from a study of graft-versus-host responses after intestinal transplantation. At the level of the study: After anti-thymocyte globulin induction, recipients took tacrolimus and steroids for approximately three years. Study results and limitations: Circulating GvH clone levels at their peak were associated with HvG declines (early post-transplant). Allografts of one patient group, those with graft-donor T cell macrochimerism, had high graft-versus-host to host-versus-graft clonal ratios.

The ends were cut back, 0 bases at V and 3 bases at J, with 7 bases in the middle. This CDR3 is built from 14 residues. Germline CDR1 reads SGHKS; CDR2 reads YYEKEE (reference sequence). This chain joins TRBV5-5 and TRBJ1-5, with unresolved D. This TCR derives from a human donor who received an intestinal transplant. This sample comprised unstimulated CD8+ T cells sorted from spleen or lymph node cells, obtained before intestinal transplant. The CDR3 spells CASSLELYNQPQHF. The CDR3 nucleotides read TGTGCCAGCAGCTTGGAGCTGTACAATCAGCCCCAGCATTTT.